This TCR beta chain was sequenced for a study of OX40 agonist ivuxolimab in advanced cancers. Study as a whole: Patients received the agonistic anti-OX40 (CD134) antibody ivuxolimab. Earlier treatment with anti-PD-1, anti-PD-L1 or anti-CTLA-4 was permitted, and roughly 42% had received some. From 23 to 79 years was the age range, with a mean of 60 years, and roughly 83% were male. Points from the study as a whole: Clonal expansion was among the lowest in partial responders at 0.1-3.0 mg/kg, especially CD8+.

Comments on this clone: No antigen is known for it.

Profiling relied on immunoSEQ multiplex PCR, and the TCRdb table lists in-frame clones only, not all of them. The data hold 85,000 to 100,000 clones, with roughly 90% observed a single time. The CDR3 runs 12 residues. Germline values: CDR1 SEHNR, CDR2 FQNEAQ (reference sequence). The germline V and J ends were trimmed by 3 bases and 1 base, with 4 bases remaining between them. This sequence joins TRBV7-9 and TRBJ2-7; D is ambiguous. Sequencing was performed on CD4+ or CD8+ T cells sorted from blood, taken in a trial of the OX40 agonist ivuxolimab. This receptor was taken from an adult with an advanced solid tumor such as melanoma, head and neck, liver or kidney cancer. The CDR3 reads CASSFQSYEQYF. CDR3 DNA sequence: TGTGCCAGCAGCTTTCAATCCTACGAGCAGTACTTC. The variable domain in full, with the rest retrieved from reference TRBV7-9 and TRBJ2-7, is DTGVSQNPRHKITKRGQNVTFRCDPISEHNRLYWYRQTLGQGPEFLTYFQNEAQLEKSRLLSDRFSAERPKGSFSTLEIQRTEQGDSAMYLCASSFQSYEQYFGPGTRLTVT.